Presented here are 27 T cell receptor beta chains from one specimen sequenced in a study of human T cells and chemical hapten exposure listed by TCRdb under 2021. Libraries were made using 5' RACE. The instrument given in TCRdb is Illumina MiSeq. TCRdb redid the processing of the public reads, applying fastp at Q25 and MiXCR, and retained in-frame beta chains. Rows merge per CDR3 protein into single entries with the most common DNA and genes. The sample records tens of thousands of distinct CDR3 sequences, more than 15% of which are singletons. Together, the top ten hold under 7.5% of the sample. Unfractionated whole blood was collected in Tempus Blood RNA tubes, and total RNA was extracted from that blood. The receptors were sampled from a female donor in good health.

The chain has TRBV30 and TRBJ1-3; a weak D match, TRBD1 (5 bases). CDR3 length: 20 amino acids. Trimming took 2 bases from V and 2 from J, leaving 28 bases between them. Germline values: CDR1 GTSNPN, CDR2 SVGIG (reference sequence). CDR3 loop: CAWSFQLYHQGGPAGNTIYF. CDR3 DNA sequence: TGTGCCTGGAGTTTCCAACTCTATCACCAGGGTGGGCCAGCTGGAAACACCATATATTTT.

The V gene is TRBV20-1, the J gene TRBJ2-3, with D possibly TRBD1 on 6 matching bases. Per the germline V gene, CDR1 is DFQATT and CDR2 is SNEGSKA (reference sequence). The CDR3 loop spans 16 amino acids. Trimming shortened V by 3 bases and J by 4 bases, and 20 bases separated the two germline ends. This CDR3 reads CSASPAGRGSADTQYF. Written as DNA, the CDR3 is TGCAGTGCTAGCCCCGCCGGCAGGGGAAGTGCAGATACGCAGTATTTT.

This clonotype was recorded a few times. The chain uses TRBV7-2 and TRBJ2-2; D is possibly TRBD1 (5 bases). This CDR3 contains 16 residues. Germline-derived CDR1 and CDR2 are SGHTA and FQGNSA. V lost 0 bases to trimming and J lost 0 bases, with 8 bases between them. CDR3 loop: CASSLAGHTNTGELFF. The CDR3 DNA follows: TGTGCCAGCAGCTTAGCGGGGCATACGAACACCGGGGAGCTGTTTTTT.

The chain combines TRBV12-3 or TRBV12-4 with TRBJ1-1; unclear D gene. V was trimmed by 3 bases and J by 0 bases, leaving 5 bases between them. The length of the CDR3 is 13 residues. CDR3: CASSFGMNTEAFF. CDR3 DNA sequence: TGTGCCAGCAGTTTTGGCATGAACACTGAAGCTTTCTTT.

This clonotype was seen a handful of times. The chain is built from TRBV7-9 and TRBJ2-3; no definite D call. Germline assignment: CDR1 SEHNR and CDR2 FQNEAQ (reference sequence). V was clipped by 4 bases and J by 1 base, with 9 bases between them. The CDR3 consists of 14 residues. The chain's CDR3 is CASSSLPGTDTQYF. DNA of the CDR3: TGTGCCAGCAGCTCCCTCCCGGGCACAGATACGCAGTATTTT.

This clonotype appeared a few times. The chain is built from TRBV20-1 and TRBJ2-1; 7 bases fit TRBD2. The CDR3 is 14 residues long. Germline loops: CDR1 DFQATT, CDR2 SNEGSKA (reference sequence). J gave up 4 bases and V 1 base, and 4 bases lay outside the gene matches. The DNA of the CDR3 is TGCAGTGCTAGAGGAGGGAGGGCATACAATGAGCAGTTCTTC. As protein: CSARGGRAYNEQFF.

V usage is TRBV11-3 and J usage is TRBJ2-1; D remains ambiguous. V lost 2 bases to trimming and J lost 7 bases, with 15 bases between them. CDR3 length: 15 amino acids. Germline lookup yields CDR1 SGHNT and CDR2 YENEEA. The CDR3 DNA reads TGTGCCAGCAGCTTAACCGGAAGTAGAGGAAATGAGCAGTTCTTC. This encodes CASSLTGSRGNEQFF.

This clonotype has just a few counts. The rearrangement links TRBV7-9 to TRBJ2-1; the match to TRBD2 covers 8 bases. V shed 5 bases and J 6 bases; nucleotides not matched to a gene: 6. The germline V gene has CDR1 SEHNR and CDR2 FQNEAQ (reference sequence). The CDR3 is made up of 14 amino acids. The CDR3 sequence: CASSPVAGGNEQFF. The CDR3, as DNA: TGTGCCAGCAGCCCCGTGGCGGGGGGCAATGAGCAGTTCTTC. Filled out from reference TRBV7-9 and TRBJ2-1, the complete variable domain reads DTGVSQNPRHKITKRGQNVTFRCDPISEHNRLYWYRQTLGQGPEFLTYFQNEAQLEKSRLLSDRFSAERPKGSFSTLEIQRTEQGDSAMYLCASSPVAGGNEQFFGPGTRLTVL.

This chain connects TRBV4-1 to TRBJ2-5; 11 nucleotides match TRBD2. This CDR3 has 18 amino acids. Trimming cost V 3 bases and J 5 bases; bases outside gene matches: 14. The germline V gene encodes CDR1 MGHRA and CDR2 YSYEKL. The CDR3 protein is CASSQRRASGGSMETQYF. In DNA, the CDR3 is TGCGCCAGCAGCCAGAGGAGGGCTAGCGGGGGGAGCATGGAGACCCAGTACTTC.

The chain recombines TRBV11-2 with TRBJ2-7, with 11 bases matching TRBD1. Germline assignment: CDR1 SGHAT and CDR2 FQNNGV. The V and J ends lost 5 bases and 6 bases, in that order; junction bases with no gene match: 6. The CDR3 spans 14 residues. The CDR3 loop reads CASSLRTGGIEQYF. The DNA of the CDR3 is TGTGCCAGCAGCCTCAGGACAGGGGGCATCGAGCAGTACTTC. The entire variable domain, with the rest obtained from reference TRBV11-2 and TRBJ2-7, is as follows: EAGVAQSPRYKIIEKRQSVAFWCNPISGHATLYWYQQILGQGPKLLIQFQNNGVVDDSQLPKDRFSAERLKGVDSTLKIQPAKLEDSAVYLCASSLRTGGIEQYFGPGTRLTVT.

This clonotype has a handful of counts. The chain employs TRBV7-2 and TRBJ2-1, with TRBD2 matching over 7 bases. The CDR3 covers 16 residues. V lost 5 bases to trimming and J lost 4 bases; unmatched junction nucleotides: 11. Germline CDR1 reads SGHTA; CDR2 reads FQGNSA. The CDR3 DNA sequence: TGTGCCAGCAGCCCTCAACCCCCGGGACTATACAATGAGCAGTTCTTC. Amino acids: CASSPQPPGLYNEQFF.

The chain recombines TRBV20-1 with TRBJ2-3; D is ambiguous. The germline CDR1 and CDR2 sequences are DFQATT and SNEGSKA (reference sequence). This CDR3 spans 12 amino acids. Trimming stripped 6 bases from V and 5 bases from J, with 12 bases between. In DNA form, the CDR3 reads TGCAGTGCACGACCTGGCGGAGATACGCAGTATTTT. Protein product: CSARPGGDTQYF.

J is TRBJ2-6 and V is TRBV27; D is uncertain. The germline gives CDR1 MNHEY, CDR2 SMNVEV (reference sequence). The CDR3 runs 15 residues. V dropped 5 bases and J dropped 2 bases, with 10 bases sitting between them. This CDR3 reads CASSTQYAGANVLTF. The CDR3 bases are TGTGCCAGCAGTACGCAGTATGCTGGGGCCAACGTCCTGACTTTC.

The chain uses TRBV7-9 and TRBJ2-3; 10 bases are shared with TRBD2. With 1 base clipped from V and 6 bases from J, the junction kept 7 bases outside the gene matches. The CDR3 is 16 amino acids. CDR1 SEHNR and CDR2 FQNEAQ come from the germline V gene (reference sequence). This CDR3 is CASSLERGGFGDTQYF. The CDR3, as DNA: TGTGCCAGCAGCTTAGAGCGGGGGGGCTTCGGGGATACGCAGTATTTT.

The CDR3 spells CASRDERDTGELFF. The CDR3 DNA reads as TGTGCCAGCAGGGATGAAAGGGACACCGGGGAGCTGTTTTTT. The rearrangement uses TRBV6-2 or TRBV6-3 and TRBJ2-2; no clear D gene. The V and J ends lost 6 bases and 3 bases respectively, with 11 bases between them. This CDR3 has 14 amino acids. Per germline, CDR1 MNHEY and CDR2 SVGEGT.

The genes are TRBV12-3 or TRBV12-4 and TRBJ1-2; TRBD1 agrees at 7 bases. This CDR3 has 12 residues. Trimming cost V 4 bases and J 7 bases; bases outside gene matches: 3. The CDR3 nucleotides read TGTGCCAGCAGTTCGACAGGGTTTGGCTACACCTTC. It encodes CASSSTGFGYTF.

The CDR3 sequence is CSVDHPRQETQYF. The CDR3 DNA reads TGCAGCGTTGACCACCCGCGGCAAGAGACCCAGTACTTC. This rearrangement joins TRBV29-1 to TRBJ2-5; D is uncertain. V dropped 3 bases and J dropped 2 bases, with 10 bases sitting between them. The CDR3 has 13 amino acids. Per the germline V gene, CDR1 is SQVTM and CDR2 is ANQGSEA.

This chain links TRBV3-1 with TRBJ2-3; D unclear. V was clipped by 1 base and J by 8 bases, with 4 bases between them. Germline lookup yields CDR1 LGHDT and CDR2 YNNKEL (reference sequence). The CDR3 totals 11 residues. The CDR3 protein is CASSQVATQYF. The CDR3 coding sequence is TGTGCCAGCAGCCAAGTAGCTACGCAGTATTTT.

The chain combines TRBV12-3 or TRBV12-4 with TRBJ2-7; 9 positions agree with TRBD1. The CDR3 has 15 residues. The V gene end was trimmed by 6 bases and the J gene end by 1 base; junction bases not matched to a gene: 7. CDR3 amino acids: CASSRDRGFSYEQYF. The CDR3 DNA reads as TGTGCCAGCAGCCGAGACAGGGGGTTTTCCTACGAGCAGTACTTC.

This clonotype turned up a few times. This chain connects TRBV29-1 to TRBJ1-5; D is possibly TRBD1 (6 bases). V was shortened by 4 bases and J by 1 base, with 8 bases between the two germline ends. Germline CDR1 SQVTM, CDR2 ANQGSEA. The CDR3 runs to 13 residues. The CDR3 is CSVARGSNQPQHF. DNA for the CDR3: TGCAGCGTTGCCAGGGGAAGCAATCAGCCCCAGCATTTT.

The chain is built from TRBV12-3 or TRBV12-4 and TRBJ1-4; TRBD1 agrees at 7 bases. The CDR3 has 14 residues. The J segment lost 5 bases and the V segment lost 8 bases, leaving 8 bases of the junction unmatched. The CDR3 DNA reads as TGTGCCAGCCGTCAGGGGGGGGGGAATGAAAAACTGTTTTTT. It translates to CASRQGGGNEKLFF.

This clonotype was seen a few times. Here the CDR3 DNA reads TGTGCCAGCACCCAGACAGCTTATGCTTCTGGGGCCAACGTCCTGACTTTC. Its translation: CASTQTAYASGANVLTF. The rearrangement links TRBV6-1 to TRBJ2-6; tentative D call: TRBD1 (5 bases). Trimming took off 7 bases at V and 1 base at J, with 17 bases between the two ends. Germline V CDR1 and CDR2: MNHNS, SASEGT. The CDR3 is 17 amino acids.

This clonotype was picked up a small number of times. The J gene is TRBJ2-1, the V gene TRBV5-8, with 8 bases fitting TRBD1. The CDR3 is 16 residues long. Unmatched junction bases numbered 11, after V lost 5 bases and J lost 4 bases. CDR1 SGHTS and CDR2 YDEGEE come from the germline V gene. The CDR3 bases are TGTGCCAGCAGAGGGGGAACCGGGACAGGTTACAATGAGCAGTTCTTC. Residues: CASRGGTGTGYNEQFF. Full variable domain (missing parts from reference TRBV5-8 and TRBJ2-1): EAGVTQSPTHLIKTRGQQATLRCSPISGHTSVYWYQQALGLGLQFLLWYDEGEERNRGNFPPRFSGRQFPNYSSELNVNALELEDSALYLCASRGGTGTGYNEQFFGPGTRLTVL.

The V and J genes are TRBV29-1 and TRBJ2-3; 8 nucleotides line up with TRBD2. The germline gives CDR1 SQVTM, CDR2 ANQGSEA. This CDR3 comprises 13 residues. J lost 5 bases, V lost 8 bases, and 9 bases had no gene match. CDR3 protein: CSSTGGAVDTQYF. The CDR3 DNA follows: TGCAGCTCGACCGGGGGGGCCGTAGATACGCAGTATTTT.

DNA for the CDR3: TGTGCCAGCAGCTTAGGGACAGGGGTGTGGCAGCCCCAGCATTTT. It yields the protein CASSLGTGVWQPQHF. J is TRBJ1-5 and V is TRBV7-9; 9 positions match TRBD1. The CDR3 runs to 15 residues. J gave up 7 bases and V 1 base, and 5 bases lay outside the gene matches. The germline V gene encodes CDR1 SEHNR and CDR2 FQNEAQ (reference sequence).

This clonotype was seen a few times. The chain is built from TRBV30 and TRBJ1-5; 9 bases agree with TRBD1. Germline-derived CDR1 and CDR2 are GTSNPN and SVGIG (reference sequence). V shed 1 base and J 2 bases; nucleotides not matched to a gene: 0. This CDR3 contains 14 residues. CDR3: CAWSGQGGNQPQHF. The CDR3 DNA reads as TGTGCCTGGAGTGGACAGGGGGGCAATCAGCCCCAGCATTTT.

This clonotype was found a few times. CDR3 sequence: CASSLGGPAFEAFF. Here the CDR3 DNA reads TGTGCCAGCAGTCTTGGGGGGCCAGCCTTCGAAGCTTTCTTT. The chain links TRBV12-3 or TRBV12-4 to TRBJ1-1, with D maybe TRBD1 (6 bases). Trimming pared 5 bases from V and 8 bases from J, leaving 18 bases between. The length of the CDR3 is 14 residues.